This T cell receptor (beta chain) was sequenced in a study of blood T cell repertoires in COVID-19. Overall study context: Both acute and convalescent COVID-19 samples were obtained from the United States, Italy and Spain.

This CDR3 has 11 residues. Germline V gene sequence: CDR1 SNHLY, CDR2 FYNNEI. Trimming left V 8 bases short and J 13 bases short, with 14 bases between. Generated by immunoSEQ multiplex PCR, the TCRdb table keeps only in-frame clones and is missing some. Of a few hundred thousand clones in the sample, approximately 90% were seen once. Participant ages covered roughly 18 to 89 years across 24 US areas. The receptor was isolated from a woman between 18 and 30 years old who had recovered from COVID-19. Source material: PBMCs or T cells enriched from blood (not recorded which). The rearrangement links TRBV2 to TRBJ1-4; D not certain. The CDR3 bases are TGTGCCAGCGGCCCGGAGGAGGGACTGTTTTTT. It is translated as CASGPEEGLFF.